This T cell receptor (beta chain) comes out of a study of blood T cells in healthy people across ages. This clonotype came up a few times. Individuals who donated were healthy Caucasians from Russia aged roughly 6 to 90. Each of the donors had 8 to 10 milliliters of peripheral blood drawn into EDTA-treated Vacutainer tubes. Per individual sample, total RNA of at least 6 micrograms was extracted. With a J-beta primer mix and a sample-barcoded 5' primer, a second PCR ran 7 to 11 cycles. Tags on each cDNA molecule came from a template-switch adaptor with 12 random nucleotides. TCRdb called the 5' RACE reads again in MiXCR, with one record for every CDR3 protein. This sample yields 1 million or so distinct CDR3 sequences, of which 45% are seen a single time; under 20% belongs to the top ten. Sequenced input: blood. This sequence was found in a woman between 55 and 75 years old in good health.

The chain's CDR3 is CASSQVGGRVYEQYF. The CDR3 nucleotides are TGCGCCAGCAGCCAAGTTGGCGGGAGGGTCTACGAGCAGTACTTC. The chain recombines TRBV4-1 with TRBJ2-7, with 9 bases fitting TRBD2. The J segment lost 3 bases and the V segment lost 1 base, leaving 4 bases of the junction unmatched. Per germline, CDR1 MGHRA and CDR2 YSYEKL. This CDR3 is 15 amino acids long.